The sequence of this T cell receptor (beta chain) was determined in a study of T cell responses to AZD1222 COVID-19 vaccine. Sequencing was performed with immunoSEQ multiplex PCR; in TCRdb, only in-frame clones are kept and a portion is missing. The profile covers 45,000 to 70,000 clones, with 70% to 90% appearing a single time and more than 14% taken by the ten largest. Analyses pooled second doses at about 4 or about 12 weeks. From germline, CDR1 is LGHDT and CDR2 YNNKEL (reference sequence). The length of the CDR3 is 15 residues. V shed 0 bases and J shed 2 bases, with 8 bases lying between them. This sequence joins TRBV3-1 (or the pseudogene TRBV3-2) and TRBJ2-1, with no clear D. The source is an adult who received the AZD1222 COVID-19 vaccine. Specimen: peripheral blood, collected 28 days after the second AZD1222 dose. CDR3 region: CASSQDRSPYNEQFF. The DNA of the CDR3 is TGTGCCAGCAGCCAAGATCGGAGCCCCTACAATGAGCAGTTCTTC.